The source of this T cell receptor beta chain is a study of OX40 agonist ivuxolimab in advanced cancers. Whole-study context: The dose-escalation cohort was approximately 84% male, with a mean age of around 60 years, ranging about 20 to 85.

The table came from immunoSEQ multiplex PCR; TCRdb's copy has only in-frame clones and leaves some out. Found here are 10,000 or so clones, roughly 70% of them singletons; the top ten hold over 30%. Sample: CD4+ or CD8+ T cells sorted from blood, taken in a trial of the OX40 agonist ivuxolimab. The sequence was obtained from an adult with an advanced solid tumor such as melanoma, head and neck, liver or kidney cancer.

The CDR3: CASSPQGLDTEAFF. The DNA for the CDR3 is TGTGCCAGCAGCCCGCAGGGACTCGACACTGAAGCTTTCTTT. This rearrangement joins TRBV7-8 to TRBJ1-1; D is possibly TRBD1 (5 bases). Trimming took off 5 bases at V and 3 bases at J, with 13 bases between the two ends. CDR3 length equals 14 residues. The germline gives CDR1 SGHVS, CDR2 FQNEAQ.